Shown below are 9 T cell receptor beta chains from a single sample sequenced in a study of technical replicates of blood from a handful of donors. TCRdb's table, derived via immunoSEQ multiplex PCR, lists solely in-frame clones and lacks some. This sample has tens of thousands of clones, with 86% found just once. Sample: PBMCs. These receptor sequences come from a human donor in good health. Some clones in this sample may be carry-over from other donors' samples.

V is TRBV19 and J is TRBJ2-1, with TRBD1 matching over 9 bases. V shed 6 bases, J shed 2 bases, and the junction held 5 bases outside the gene matches. This CDR3 spans 15 amino acids. From germline, CDR1 is LNHDA and CDR2 SQIVND (reference sequence). The CDR3 sequence is CASSLTGGAYNEQFF. The CDR3 DNA reads as TGTGCCAGTAGCCTAACAGGGGGCGCCTACAATGAGCAGTTCTTC.

This chain uses TRBV4-3 with TRBJ2-2; TRBD1 agrees at 9 bases. CDR3 length: 16 amino acids. V gave up 8 bases and J gave up 5 bases; unmatched junction bases: 12. CDR1 is LGHNA, CDR2 YSLEER, per germline. The CDR3 sequence: CASRRSGTGNTGELFF. CDR3 sequence (DNA): TGCGCCAGCCGTCGGTCTGGGACAGGGAATACCGGGGAGCTGTTTTTT.

The chain joins TRBV29-1 to TRBJ1-1; 9 bases are a match to TRBD1. The V gene's germline CDR1 is SQVTM and CDR2 ANQGSEA. The CDR3 has 16 amino acids. The trim removed 5 bases at V and 4 bases at J, leaving 14 bases unmatched. DNA of the CDR3: TGCAGCGTTTATCCGGGACAGGGCGTATTGGGCACTGAAGCTTTCTTT. Protein product: CSVYPGQGVLGTEAFF.

V usage is TRBV30 and J usage is TRBJ1-4, with 7 bases identical to TRBD1. The germline V gene has CDR1 GTSNPN and CDR2 SVGIG (reference sequence). After removal of 0 bases from V and 6 bases from J, the junction contained 7 bases not matched to a gene. CDR3 size: 15 residues. CDR3 bases: TGTGCCTGGAGTGTCGGGGCAGGGGGATATGAAAAACTGTTTTTT. Amino acid sequence: CAWSVGAGGYEKLFF.

V is TRBV4-3 and J is TRBJ1-4, with TRBD1 matching 9 bases. V was pared by 6 bases and J by 6 bases, with 5 bases of the junction left unmatched. This CDR3 comprises 14 residues. Germline-derived CDR1 and CDR2 are LGHNA and YSLEER. CDR3 amino acids: CASSTGTGYEKLFF. DNA of the CDR3: TGCGCCAGCAGTACCGGGACAGGGTATGAAAAACTGTTTTTT.

This clone is medium-sized by share. The chain has TRBV10-3 and TRBJ2-3; TRBD2 agrees at 7 bases. The CDR3 extends over 14 amino acids. Germline CDR1 reads ENHRY; CDR2 reads SYGVKD. Unmatched junction bases numbered 5, after V lost 3 bases and J lost 5 bases. CDR3 coding DNA: TGTGCCATCAGTGATATCGCGGGGGAAGATACGCAGTATTTT. Residues: CAISDIAGEDTQYF.

This clone was recorded a few times. The chain uses TRBV14 and TRBJ2-5, with D perhaps TRBD2 (6 bases). The germline gives CDR1 SGHDN, CDR2 FVKESK. V lost 1 base, J lost 5 bases, and 17 bases lay in between. The CDR3 totals 16 residues. CDR3 amino acids: CASSQGSGRSWETQYF. CDR3 nucleotide sequence: TGTGCCAGCAGCCAAGGTTCAGGGAGGAGTTGGGAGACCCAGTACTTC. The variable domain in full, completed from reference TRBV14 and TRBJ2-5, reads EAGVTQFPSHSVIEKGQTVTLRCDPISGHDNLYWYRRVMGKEIKFLLHFVKESKQDESGMPNNRFLAERTGGTYSTLKVQPAELEDSGVYFCASSQGSGRSWETQYFGPGTRLLVL.

CDR3: CASSLDPANYGYTF. DNA for the CDR3: TGTGCCAGCAGCTTAGATCCAGCTAACTATGGCTACACCTTC. The chain combines TRBV7-2 with TRBJ1-2; D remains unclear. This CDR3 has 14 amino acids. Between the trimmed V and J ends, which lost 1 base and 0 bases, there was a span of 6 bases. The germline V gene has CDR1 SGHTA and CDR2 FQGNSA.

The chain has TRBV6-6 and TRBJ2-7; TRBD2 aligns across 7 bases. This CDR3 is 14 amino acids long. With 1 base clipped from V and 5 bases from J, the junction kept 5 bases outside the gene matches. The germline V gene encodes CDR1 MNHNY and CDR2 SVGAGI (reference sequence). The CDR3 nucleotides read TGTGCCAGCAGTTACTGGCGGGAGTCCCACGAGCAGTACTTC. Translating gives CASSYWRESHEQYF.